In its sample, the clone carrying this TCR beta chain was seen once. Per the authors' pipeline: Estimates of nucleated cell counts were drawn from the amplification of reference gene primers. Sequenced by immunoSEQ multiplex PCR; TCRdb stores in-frame clones only, minus some. That table gives V, J and clone size, and the DNA gave D and trimming. The repertoire consists of under 250,000 clones, with more than 70% occurring once and the leading ten covering 15% to 20%. Seattle cases were enrolled at active infection and followed longitudinally. These data belong to a study of blood T cell repertoires in COVID-19. Study summary: Sites across the United States, Italy and Spain contributed samples from acute and convalescent COVID-19. T cells, B-cell-depleted T cells, or PBMCs provided the cDNA or gDNA that served as material.

The sequenced sample consisted of peripheral blood. This TCR derives from a man between 50 and 59 years old with COVID-19, enrolled during active disease.

DNA for the CDR3: TGTGCCAGCAGCCCCCGGACAGGTTTTAGCCTTAACTATGGCTACACCTTC. This codes for CASSPRTGFSLNYGYTF. The chain links TRBV9 to TRBJ1-2; 7 bases are a match to TRBD1. In germline, CDR1 is SGDLS, CDR2 YYNGEE. The CDR3 covers 17 residues. The trim removed 4 bases at V and 1 base at J, leaving 13 bases unmatched.